The sequence of this T cell receptor (beta chain) was determined in a study of cytomegalovirus exposure and HLA in healthy donors. The study's findings and limits: In a later analysis, several top co-occurrence clusters appeared linked to parvovirus B19, influenza, CMV and Epstein-Barr virus. HLA-A and HLA-B allele assignments for most subjects were reportedly predicted accurately using TCR beta sequences. It was taken for granted in presence/absence analyses that sequencing depth across donors was roughly uniform. In a later analysis, TCR beta V- and J-gene trimming was associated with a missense DCLRE1C variant.

The V segment lost 3 bases and the J segment 5 bases; nucleotides outside the gene matches: 1. The CDR3 runs to 12 residues. Germline V gene sequence: CDR1 SEHNR, CDR2 FQNEAQ (reference sequence). Remarks on this clone: What it binds is not known.

Both 60 Vbeta primers and 13 Jbeta primers went into the PCR. Repertoires were generated with immunoSEQ multiplex PCR, while TCRdb's copy carries only in-frame clones and drops some. The top ten clones hold around 1.8% of a sample with about 120,000 clones, approximately 80% of them seen once. The V and J genes are TRBV7-9 and TRBJ2-7; 7 nucleotides line up with TRBD1. This TCR derives from a young man in good health and CMV-seronegative. What was sequenced was PBMCs. The CDR3 DNA reads as TGTGCCAGCAGCTTCACAGGGGACGAGCAGTACTTC. Protein: CASSFTGDEQYF.